This TCR beta chain was obtained from a study of blood T cell repertoires in COVID-19. Across the whole study: COVID-19 samples, acute and convalescent, were from the United States, Italy and Spain. The analysed material was cDNA or gDNA that came from T cells, B-cell-depleted T cells, or PBMCs.

This clone was picked up one time. Authors' processing steps: Reference gene primer amplification gave estimated nucleated cell counts. TCRdb's table, derived via immunoSEQ multiplex PCR, lists solely in-frame clones and lacks some. V, J and clone size derive from that table, while D and trimming were established from the DNA sequence. The data hold around 310,000 clones, with 88% observed a single time. V gave up 7 bases and J gave up 3 bases; unmatched junction bases: 9. CDR1 and CDR2 (germline): MNHEY, SVGAGI. The CDR3 is made up of 14 amino acids. The chain has TRBV6-5 and TRBJ2-7; the match to TRBD2 covers 7 bases. Sequencing was done on a sample of peripheral blood. The source of this sequence is a woman in her fifties or sixties with active or convalescent COVID-19. CDR3 DNA: TGTGCCAGCACCCCTCAAGCGGGACTCTACGAGCAGTACTTC. It encodes CASTPQAGLYEQYF.